Listed below are T cell receptor beta chains from one sample, sequenced in a study of cytomegalovirus exposure and HLA in healthy donors. Generated by immunoSEQ multiplex PCR, the TCRdb table keeps only in-frame clones and is missing some. Of about 130,000 clones in the sample, 74% were seen once. The sequencing input was PBMCs. These receptors came from a woman between 50 and 59 years old in good health and CMV-seropositive. Each CDR3 is given with its conserved first and last residue. D genes are given only for firm matches. Expanded clones are given a class, and other clones once, few, many or no size at all.

-	TRBD1	TRBV2	TRBJ1-5	CASSGHRGYNQPQHF	TGTGCCAGCAGTGGCCACAGGGGGTACAATCAGCCCCAGCATTTT
-	-	TRBV20-1	TRBJ2-3	CSARLGTQYF	TGCAGTGCTAGACTAGGGACTCAGTATTTT
-	TRBD2	TRBV19	TRBJ2-7	CASSIVPAGGLIPYEQYF	TGTGCCAGTAGTATAGTTCCAGCGGGGGGCTTAATACCCTACGAGCAGTACTTC
few	TRBD1	TRBV28	TRBJ1-2	CASSRGTGVDYGYTF	TGTGCCAGCAGCCGAGGGACAGGAGTAGACTATGGCTACACCTTC
-	-	TRBV11-3	TRBJ2-5	CASSFRGETQYF	TGTGCCAGCAGCTTCCGGGGGGAGACCCAGTACTTC
-	TRBD1	TRBV5-4	TRBJ2-3	CASSLYRDRATDTQYF	TGTGCCAGCAGCTTGTACCGGGACAGGGCTACAGATACGCAGTATTTT
-	-	TRBV15	TRBJ2-5	CATQLNQEQETQYF	TGTGCCACCCAACTGAACCAGGAACAAGAGACCCAGTACTTC
few	-	TRBV7-2	TRBJ1-5	CASAVVDGSNQPQHF	TGTGCCAGCGCAGTGGTCGACGGGAGCAATCAGCCCCAGCATTTT
-	-	TRBV28	TRBJ2-1	CASSLKGRTAGANEQFF	TGTGCCAGCAGTTTAAAGGGCAGAACCGCAGGGGCTAATGAGCAGTTCTTC
-	TRBD1	TRBV15	TRBJ2-3	CATSRREDRDTQYF	TGTGCCACCAGCAGACGCGAGGACAGGGATACGCAGTATTTT
once	TRBD1	TRBV7-9	TRBJ2-7	CASSSMGQSSYEQYF	TGTGCCAGCAGTTCGATGGGACAGAGCTCCTACGAGCAGTACTTC
-	TRBD2	TRBV2	TRBJ2-1	CASKVRYGAASGGESSYNEQFF	TGTGCCAGCAAAGTTCGTTACGGGGCGGCTAGCGGGGGGGAAAGCTCCTACAATGAGCAGTTCTTC
few	-	TRBV14	TRBJ2-7	CASSQESGFNEQYF	TGTGCCAGCAGCCAAGAGTCGGGGTTCAACGAGCAGTACTTC
few	-	TRBV25-1	TRBJ1-1	CASSIGQQNLAFF	TGTGCCAGCAGTATCGGACAGCAAAATCTGGCTTTCTTT
-	TRBD1	TRBV10-2	TRBJ1-1	CASSGGTGGTSYGAFF	TGCGCCAGCAGTGGCGGAACAGGGGGTACCTCATATGGAGCTTTCTTT
-	-	TRBV11-2	TRBJ1-5	CASSLGQGSWNQPQHF	TGTGCCAGCAGCTTAGGGCAGGGGAGTTGGAATCAGCCCCAGCATTTT